The present T cell receptor (beta chain) was sequenced within a study of shared clonotypes between healthy human individuals. With regard to this clone: The target antigen is unknown.

Study-level findings and limits: Among donors, the sharing of clonotypes was expected to be influenced by sequencing depth.

Method: immunoSEQ multiplex PCR; TCRdb's copy keeps in-frame clones and lacks some. The table shows 2 million to 3 million clones, with roughly 93% occurring only once. The V gene lost 0 bases and the J gene lost 2 bases, with 7 bases spanning the gap. CDR1 is MNHEY and CDR2 is SVGAGI in the germline V gene. This CDR3 comprises 15 residues. V and J are TRBV6-5 and TRBJ1-4; D call uncertain. Sequenced material: naive CD4+ T cells from PBMCs. Regarding subset: CD45RA+ positively selected. This clonotype was sampled from a man younger than 35 in good health. Some clones in this sample may be carry-over from other donors' samples. This CDR3 is CASSYSRDTNEKLFF. The CDR3 nucleotides read TGTGCCAGCAGTTACTCAAGGGATACTAATGAAAAACTGTTTTTT.